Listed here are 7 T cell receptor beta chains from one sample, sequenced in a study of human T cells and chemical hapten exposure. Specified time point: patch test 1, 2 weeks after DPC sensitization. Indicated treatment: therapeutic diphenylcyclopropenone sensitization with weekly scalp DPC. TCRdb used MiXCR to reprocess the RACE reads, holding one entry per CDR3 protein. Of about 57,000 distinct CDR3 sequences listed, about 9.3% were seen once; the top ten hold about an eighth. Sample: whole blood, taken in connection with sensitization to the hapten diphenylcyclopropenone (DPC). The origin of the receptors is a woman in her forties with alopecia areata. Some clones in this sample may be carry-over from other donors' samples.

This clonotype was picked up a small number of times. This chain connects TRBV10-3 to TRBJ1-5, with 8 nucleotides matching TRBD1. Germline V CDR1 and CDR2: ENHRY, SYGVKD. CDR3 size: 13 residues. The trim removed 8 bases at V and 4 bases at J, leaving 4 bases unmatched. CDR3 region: CAIQGAGNQPQHF. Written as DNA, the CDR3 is TGTGCCATCCAGGGGGCAGGGAATCAGCCCCAGCATTTT.

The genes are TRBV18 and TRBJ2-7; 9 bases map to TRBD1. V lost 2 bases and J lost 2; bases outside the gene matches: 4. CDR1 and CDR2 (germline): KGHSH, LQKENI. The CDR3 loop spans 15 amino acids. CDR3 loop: CASSPSRQGAYEQYF. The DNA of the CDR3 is TGTGCCAGCTCACCAAGTAGACAGGGGGCCTACGAGCAGTACTTC. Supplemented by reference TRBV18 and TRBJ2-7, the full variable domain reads NAGVMQNPRHLVRRRGQEARLRCSPMKGHSHVYWYRQLPEEGLKFMVYLQKENIIDESGMPKERFSAEFPKEGPSILRIQQVVRGDSAAYFCASSPSRQGAYEQYFGPGTRLTVT.

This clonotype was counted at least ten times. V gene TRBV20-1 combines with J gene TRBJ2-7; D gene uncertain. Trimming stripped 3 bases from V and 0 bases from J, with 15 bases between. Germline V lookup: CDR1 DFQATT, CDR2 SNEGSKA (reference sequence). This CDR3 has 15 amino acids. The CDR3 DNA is TGCAGTGCTAGGGAGACGAACCGAGCCTCCTACGAGCAGTACTTC. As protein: CSARETNRASYEQYF.

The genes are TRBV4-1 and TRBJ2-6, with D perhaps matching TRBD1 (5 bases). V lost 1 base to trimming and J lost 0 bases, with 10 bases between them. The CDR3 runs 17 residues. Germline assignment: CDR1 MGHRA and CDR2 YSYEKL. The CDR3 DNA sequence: TGCGCCAGCAGCCAAGCGGGCAGGGCCTCTGGGGCCAACGTCCTGACTTTC. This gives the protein CASSQAGRASGANVLTF.

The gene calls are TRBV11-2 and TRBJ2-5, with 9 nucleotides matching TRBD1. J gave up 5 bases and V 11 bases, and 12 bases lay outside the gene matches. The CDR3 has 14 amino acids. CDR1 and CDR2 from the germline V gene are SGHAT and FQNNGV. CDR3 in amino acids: CAGSDGDRAETQYF. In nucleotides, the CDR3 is TGTGCCGGGTCTGACGGGGACAGGGCGGAGACCCAGTACTTC.

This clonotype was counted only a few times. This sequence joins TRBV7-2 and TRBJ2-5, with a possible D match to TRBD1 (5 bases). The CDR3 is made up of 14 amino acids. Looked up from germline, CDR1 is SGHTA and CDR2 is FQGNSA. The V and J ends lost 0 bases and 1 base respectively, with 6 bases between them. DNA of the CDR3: TGTGCCAGCAGCTTAGCCAGGGTCCAAGAGACCCAGTACTTC. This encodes CASSLARVQETQYF.

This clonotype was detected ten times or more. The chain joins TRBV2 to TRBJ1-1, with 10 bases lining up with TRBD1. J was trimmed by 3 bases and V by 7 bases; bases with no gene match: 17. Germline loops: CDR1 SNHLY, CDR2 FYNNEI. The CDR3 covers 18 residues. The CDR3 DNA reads TGTGCCAGCATCCCGGGGAGACAGGGGGCCTCGGAGTACACTGAAGCTTTCTTT. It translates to CASIPGRQGASEYTEAFF.